This T cell receptor (beta chain) was identified in a study of regulatory T cells in long-lasting Graves disease. The authors built TCR beta libraries using iRepertoire HTBI primers and Arm-PCR of CDR3 regions. Via MiXCR, TCRdb re-called the multiplex PCR reads, giving one row per CDR3 protein. The sample has 240,000 or so distinct CDR3 sequences; 20% to 25% are singletons. The CDR3 totals 15 residues. With 6 bases clipped from V and 5 bases from J, the junction kept 11 bases outside the gene matches. CDR1 is SNHLY and CDR2 is FYNNEI in the germline V gene. This clonotype has at least ten counts. The time point is: newly diagnosed GD, antithyroid drugs for less than 3 months. The TCR library was made from RNA that had been extracted from PBMCs in TRIzol.

The clonotype originates from a female donor with Graves disease. This chain connects TRBV2 to TRBJ2-7, with TRBD2 matching over 9 bases. The material was peripheral blood mononuclear cells (PBMCs), obtained at new diagnosis, from a patient treated with antithyroid drugs. The CDR3 sequence: CASRGLARPVDEQYF. CDR3 coding DNA: TGTGCCAGCAGGGGACTAGCCCGCCCGGTAGACGAGCAGTACTTC.